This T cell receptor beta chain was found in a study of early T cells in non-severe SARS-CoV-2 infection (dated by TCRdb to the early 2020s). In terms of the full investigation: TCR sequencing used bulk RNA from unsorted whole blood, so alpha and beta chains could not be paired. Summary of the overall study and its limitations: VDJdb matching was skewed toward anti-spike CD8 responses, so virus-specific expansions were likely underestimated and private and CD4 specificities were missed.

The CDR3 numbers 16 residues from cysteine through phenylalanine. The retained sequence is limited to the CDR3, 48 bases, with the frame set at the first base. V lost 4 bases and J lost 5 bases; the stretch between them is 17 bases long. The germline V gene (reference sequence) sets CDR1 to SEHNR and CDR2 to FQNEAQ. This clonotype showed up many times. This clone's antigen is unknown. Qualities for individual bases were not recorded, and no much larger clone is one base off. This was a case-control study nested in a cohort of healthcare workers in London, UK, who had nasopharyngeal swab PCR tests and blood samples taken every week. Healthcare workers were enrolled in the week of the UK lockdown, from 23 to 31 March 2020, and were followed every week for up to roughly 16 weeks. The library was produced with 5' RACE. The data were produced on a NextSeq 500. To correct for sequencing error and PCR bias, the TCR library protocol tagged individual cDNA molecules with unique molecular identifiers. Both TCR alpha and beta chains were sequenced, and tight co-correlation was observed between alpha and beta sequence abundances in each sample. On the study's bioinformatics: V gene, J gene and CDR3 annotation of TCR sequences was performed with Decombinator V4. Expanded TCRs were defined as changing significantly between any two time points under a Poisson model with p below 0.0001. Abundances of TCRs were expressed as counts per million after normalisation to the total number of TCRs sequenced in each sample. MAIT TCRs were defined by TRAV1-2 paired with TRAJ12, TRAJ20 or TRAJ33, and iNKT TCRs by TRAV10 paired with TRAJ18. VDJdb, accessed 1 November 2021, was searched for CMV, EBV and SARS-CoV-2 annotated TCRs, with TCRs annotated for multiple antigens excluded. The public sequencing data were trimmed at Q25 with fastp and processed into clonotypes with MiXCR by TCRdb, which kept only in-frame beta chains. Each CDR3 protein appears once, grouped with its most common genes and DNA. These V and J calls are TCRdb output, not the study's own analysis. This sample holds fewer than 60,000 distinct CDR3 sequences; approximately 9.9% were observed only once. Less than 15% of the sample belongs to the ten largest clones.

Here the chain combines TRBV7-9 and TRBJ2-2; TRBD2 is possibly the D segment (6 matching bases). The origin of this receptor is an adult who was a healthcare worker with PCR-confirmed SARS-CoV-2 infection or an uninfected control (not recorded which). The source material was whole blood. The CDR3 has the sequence CASSSDGRRGTGELFF. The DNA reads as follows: TGTGCCAGCAGCTCCGACGGGCGGCGGGGAACCGGGGAGCTGTTTTTT.